These 17 T cell receptor beta chains share one sample of origin, sequenced in a study of glioma-infiltrating T cells. Amplification of TCR alpha and beta CDR3 regions from RNA used iRepertoire nested multiplex PCR. MiXCR, applied by TCRdb to the multiplex PCR reads, yields one record per CDR3 protein. The data show fewer than 90,000 distinct CDR3 sequences, approximately 22% seen once. Sequenced sample: glioma tissue, nonneoplastic brain tissue, or PBMCs (not recorded which). These receptors were obtained from a human donor with low-grade glioma or glioblastoma, undergoing nonglioma brain surgery, or in good health (not recorded which).

With regard to this clonotype: A much larger clonotype is one base distant, so this may be a read error. The chain employs TRBV27 and TRBJ2-7, with TRBD2 matching 8 bases. V lost 7 bases to trimming and J lost 1 base; unmatched junction nucleotides: 9. Germline V gene lookup returns CDR1 MNHEY and CDR2 SMNVEV (reference sequence). This CDR3 is built from 15 residues. Written as DNA, the CDR3 is TGTGCCAGCACCCAGAGAGCGGGAGTATCCTACGAGCAGTACTTC. Protein: CASTQRAGVSYEQYF.

This clonotype has a single count. In DNA form, the CDR3 reads TGTGCCAGCAGCTTACGCCGGACTAGTAATTCAGTAAATGAGCAGTTCTTC. Amino acid sequence: CASSLRRTSNSVNEQFF. The chain couples TRBV7-2 to TRBJ2-1; 7 bases align to TRBD2. J was trimmed by 7 bases and V by 2 bases; bases with no gene match: 14. This CDR3 has 17 residues. The germline gives CDR1 SGHTA, CDR2 FQGNSA.

In this sample, this clonotype turned up many times. V usage is TRBV7-2 and J usage is TRBJ1-5, with D possibly TRBD1 on 5 matching bases. The CDR3 has 13 amino acids. Per the germline V gene, CDR1 is SGHTA and CDR2 is FQGNSA. V lost 3 bases, J lost 6 bases, and 9 bases lay in between. The CDR3 sequence is CASSFLGTQPQHF. The CDR3 DNA follows: TGTGCCAGCAGCTTTCTCGGGACTCAGCCCCAGCATTTT.

This clonotype has at least ten counts. This sequence joins TRBV28 and TRBJ1-5; D is undetermined. Germline lookup yields CDR1 MDHEN and CDR2 SYDVKM. V lost 5 bases and J 7 bases, leaving 3 bases between the germline ends. The CDR3 loop spans 10 amino acids. In DNA, the CDR3 is TGTGCCAGCAGTACGCAGCCCCAGCATTTT. Translating gives CASSTQPQHF.

This rearrangement joins TRBV4-1 to TRBJ2-3, with unresolved D. The CDR3 runs 12 residues. V lost 6 bases and J 2 bases, leaving 6 bases between the germline ends. Germline lookup yields CDR1 MGHRA and CDR2 YSYEKL. In DNA, the CDR3 is TGCGCCAGCAGTAACAACACAGATACGCAGTATTTT. Translating gives CASSNNTDTQYF.

This clonotype has ten or more counts. CDR3 DNA: TGCAGTGCTAGGGGTGGCTCCCCAGTGGCTGAAGCTTTCTTT. Amino acid sequence: CSARGGSPVAEAFF. This chain connects TRBV20-1 to TRBJ1-1; D ambiguous. CDR1 and CDR2 from the germline V gene are DFQATT and SNEGSKA (reference sequence). CDR3 length: 14 amino acids. V was trimmed by 3 bases and J by 6 bases, leaving 17 bases between them.

This clonotype occurred many times. V gene TRBV19 combines with J gene TRBJ1-6; the D gene is possibly TRBD1 (5 bases). V lost 6 bases to trimming and J lost 7 bases, with 7 bases between them. Per the germline V gene, CDR1 is LNHDA and CDR2 is SQIVND (reference sequence). CDR3 length: 12 amino acids. The CDR3 nucleotides are TGTGCCAGTAGCGACAGAAATTCACCCCTCCACTTT. This sequence encodes CASSDRNSPLHF.

This clonotype was recorded many times. V is TRBV3-1 and J is TRBJ1-3; D may be TRBD1 (5 bases). Germline values: CDR1 LGHDT, CDR2 YNNKEL (reference sequence). The CDR3 length is 15 residues. The ends were cut back, 4 bases at V and 1 base at J, with 11 bases in the middle. In nucleotides, the CDR3 is TGTGCCAGCAGCCGCCCCGGGGCTTCTGGAAACACCATATATTTT. Translation: CASSRPGASGNTIYF.

The table lists this clonotype with many counts. Here the CDR3 reads CASSRDRGLTEAFF. As DNA, the CDR3 is TGTGCCAGCAGTCGGGACAGGGGGCTGACTGAAGCTTTCTTT. This sequence joins TRBV6-1 and TRBJ1-1; 12 bases align to TRBD1. The trim removed 5 bases at V and 5 bases at J, leaving 3 bases unmatched. Germline V gene data show CDR1 as MNHNS and CDR2 as SASEGT. The length of the CDR3 is 14 residues.

In its sample, this clonotype was seen many times. This chain connects TRBV7-2 to TRBJ1-1; 9 bases match TRBD1. CDR3 size: 14 residues. CDR1 is SGHTA and CDR2 is FQGNSA in the germline V gene. Trimming removed 5 bases from V and 11 bases from J; junction bases left unmatched: 12. In DNA form, the CDR3 reads TGTGCCAGCAGCCAACAGGGGGCGGGCGTGCGCGCTTTCTTT. This encodes CASSQQGAGVRAFF.

On this clonotype itself: This may be a read error: a much more frequent sequence differs by one nucleotide. V gene TRBV11-2 combines with J gene TRBJ2-1; TRBD2 agrees at 9 bases. The germline gives CDR1 SGHAT, CDR2 FQNNGV. The CDR3 runs to 16 residues. CDR3 in DNA: TGTGCCAGAAGCTTAGGGGCGGGAGGGCCGAACAATGAGCAGTTCTTC. It translates to CARSLGAGGPNNEQFF.

This clonotype was observed many times. The chain uses TRBV2 and TRBJ1-5; 7 bases map to TRBD1. The CDR3 totals 13 residues. With V trimmed by 6 bases and J by 4 bases, 3 bases remained unmatched. Germline CDR1 reads SNHLY; CDR2 reads FYNNEI. The CDR3 DNA reads TGTGCCAGCAGGACAGGGCGTAATCAGCCCCAGCATTTT. This codes for CASRTGRNQPQHF.

This clonotype was recorded once. The V gene is TRBV11-2, the J gene TRBJ1-1; TRBD1 might be the D (5 bases). The CDR3 length is 15 residues. Trimming shortened V by 4 bases and J by 1 base, and 13 bases separated the two germline ends. CDR1 SGHAT and CDR2 FQNNGV come from the germline V gene. CDR3 sequence: CASSYPRGRNTEAFF. The CDR3 region has the DNA TGTGCCAGCAGCTACCCCCGGGGCCGGAACACTGAAGCTTTCTTT. Full variable domain (rest looked up from reference TRBV11-2 and TRBJ1-1): EAGVAQSPRYKIIEKRQSVAFWCNPISGHATLYWYQQILGQGPKLLIQFQNNGVVDDSQLPKDRFSAERLKGVDSTLKIQPAKLEDSAVYLCASSYPRGRNTEAFFGQGTRLTVV.

This clonotype is a singleton in its sample. This could be a read error, since a much larger clone is one nucleotide away. The gene calls are TRBV3-1 and TRBJ2-5; TRBD2 is a possible D gene (6 bases). Trimming stripped 3 bases from V and 5 bases from J, with 10 bases between. The CDR3 covers 13 residues. CDR1 is LGHDT and CDR2 is YNNKEL in the germline V gene (reference sequence). CDR3 loop: CASSHDRGETQYF. CDR3 DNA: TGTGCCAGCAGCCACGATCGGGGGGAGACCCAGTACTTC.

Comments on this clonotype: One end of the junction varies from germline; a read error may be responsible. The V gene is TRBV7-2, the J gene TRBJ2-7; a possible D gene is TRBD1 (8 bases). Germline V gene sequence: CDR1 SGHTA, CDR2 FQGNSA. The CDR3 runs 14 residues. The CDR3 bases are TGTGCCAGCAGCTTACACAGGGGGGACTACAAGCAGTACTTC. Its protein product is CASSLHRGDYKQYF.

The CDR3 region is CASSYLRDGTNYGYTF. In nucleotides, the CDR3 is TGTGCCAGCAGCTACCTTAGGGACGGTACTAACTATGGCTACACCTTC. The chain uses TRBV3-1 and TRBJ1-2; D possibly corresponds to TRBD1 (5 bases). Germline V CDR1 and CDR2: LGHDT, YNNKEL (reference sequence). The CDR3 is made up of 16 amino acids. The ends were cut back, 5 bases at V and 0 bases at J, with 16 bases in the middle.

This clonotype was counted only a few times. V and J are TRBV2 and TRBJ2-1; TRBD2 is a possible D gene (5 bases). Deletions cut 10 bases from V and 3 bases from J, with 13 bases between. The CDR3 loop spans 13 amino acids. CDR1 is SNHLY, CDR2 FYNNEI, per germline. The CDR3 loop is CATTSSGYNEQFF. CDR3 nucleotides: TGTGCCACCACGTCCAGCGGCTACAATGAGCAGTTCTTC.